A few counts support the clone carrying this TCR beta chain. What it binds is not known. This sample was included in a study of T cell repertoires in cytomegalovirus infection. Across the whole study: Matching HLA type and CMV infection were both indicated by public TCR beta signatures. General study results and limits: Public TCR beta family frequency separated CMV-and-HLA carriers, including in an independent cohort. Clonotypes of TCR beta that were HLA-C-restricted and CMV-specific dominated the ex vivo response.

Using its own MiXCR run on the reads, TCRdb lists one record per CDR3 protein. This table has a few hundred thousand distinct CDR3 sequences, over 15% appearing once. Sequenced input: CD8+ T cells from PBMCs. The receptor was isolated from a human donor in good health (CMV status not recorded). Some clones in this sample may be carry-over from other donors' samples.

The CDR3 loop reads CASRNGTWANYGYTF. CDR3 DNA sequence: TGTGCCAGCAGAAACGGGACATGGGCTAACTATGGCTACACCTTC. This sequence joins TRBV7-9 and TRBJ1-2, with D possibly matching TRBD1 (6 bases). Germline V lookup: CDR1 SEHNR, CDR2 FQNEAQ (reference sequence). This CDR3 has 15 residues. The V gene lost 6 bases and the J gene lost 0 bases, with 14 bases spanning the gap.